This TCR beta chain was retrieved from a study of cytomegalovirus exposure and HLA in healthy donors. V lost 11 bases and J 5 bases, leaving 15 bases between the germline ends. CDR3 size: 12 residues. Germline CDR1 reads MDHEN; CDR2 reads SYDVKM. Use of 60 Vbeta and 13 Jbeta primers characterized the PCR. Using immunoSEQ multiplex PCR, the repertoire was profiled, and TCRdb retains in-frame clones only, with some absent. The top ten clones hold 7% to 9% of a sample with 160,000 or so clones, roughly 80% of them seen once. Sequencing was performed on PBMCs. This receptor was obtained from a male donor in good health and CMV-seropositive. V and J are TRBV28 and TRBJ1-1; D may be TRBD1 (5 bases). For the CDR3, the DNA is TGTGCCTCCTGGGGGGTAGGGACTGAAGCTTTCTTT. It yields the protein CASWGVGTEAFF.